This T cell receptor beta chain was observed in a study of cytomegalovirus exposure and HLA in healthy donors. Study outcomes and limitations: Certain indistinguishable V segments, among them TRBV6-2 and TRBV6-3, were excluded. The authors later found TCR association rates varying by HLA locus, with DRB1 most and HLA-C fewest. As a later analysis showed, a missense DCLRE1C variant was linked to trimming of TCR beta V- and J-genes.

A multiplex PCR was run with 60 Vbeta primers and 13 Jbeta primers. Original data processing: Later analysis identified tens of millions of unique TCR beta chains, about 10 million shared. Method: immunoSEQ multiplex PCR; TCRdb's copy keeps in-frame clones and lacks some. The V and J calls and clone size come from that table; D and trimming were worked out from the DNA. The top ten clones hold about 2.9% of a sample with about 150,000 clones, around three quarters of them seen once. To note about this clone: What it binds is not known.

The V gene end was trimmed by 7 bases and the J gene end by 2 bases; junction bases not matched to a gene: 12. This CDR3 has 17 amino acids. Germline values: CDR1 WSHSY, CDR2 SAAADI. The sequence was obtained from a middle-aged man in good health and CMV-seropositive. Sequenced sample: PBMCs. The chain combines TRBV10-2 with TRBJ2-2; 8 bases match TRBD2. CDR3: CASTLGLLAGNTGELFF. The CDR3 nucleotides are TGCGCCAGCACCCTAGGACTGTTAGCGGGAAACACCGGGGAGCTGTTTTTT.